Listed below are T cell receptor beta chains from one sample, sequenced in a study of blood T cells in healthy people across ages. TCRdb called the 5' RACE reads again in MiXCR, with one record for every CDR3 protein. The table has 270,000 or so distinct CDR3 sequences, 25% to 30% seen once. Sample: blood. These receptors originate from a woman aged 70-85 years in good health. The conserved cysteine and the conserved F or W are not part of the CDR3 here. D genes are given only for firm matches.

J gene	D gene	V gene	CDR3 protein
TRBJ1-3	NA	TRBV3-1	ASSQSQRISGNTIY
TRBJ2-5	NA	TRBV12-3/TRBV12-4	ASSLRRTQETQY
TRBJ2-1	NA	TRBV7-3	ASSQDGDSLNEQF
TRBJ2-2	NA	TRBV27	ASSLMVGGELF
TRBJ2-2	NA	TRBV7-9	ASSDPRRANTGELF
TRBJ1-2	NA	TRBV10-3	AISESPGHHGGYT
TRBJ2-7	TRBD2	TRBV6-2/TRBV6-3	ASSYSSTSGTYEQY
TRBJ2-7	TRBD1	TRBV6-1	ASSEVGQSYEQY
TRBJ2-1	TRBD2	TRBV2	ASRRTSGNNEQF
TRBJ2-7	TRBD2	TRBV4-2	ASSPLGLAGSYEQY
TRBJ2-7	TRBD2	TRBV20-1	SAREASGISEQY
TRBJ2-6	NA	TRBV20-1	SAIEGSGANVLT
TRBJ1-1	NA	TRBV2	ATKGDLNTEAF
TRBJ1-1	TRBD1	TRBV3-1	ASSKGQGREAF
TRBJ2-5	TRBD2	TRBV24-1	ATSDQTGTSGFQETQY
TRBJ2-7	NA	TRBV5-5	ASSGNTPEQY
TRBJ2-5	TRBD1	TRBV6-6	ASELTGALETQY
TRBJ1-4	TRBD1	TRBV11-2	ASSRGQGGLNEKLF
TRBJ2-1	TRBD2	TRBV7-2	ASSPDGSGIYNEQF
TRBJ2-4	TRBD1	TRBV20-1	SASTGGVKNIQY
TRBJ2-2	NA	TRBV12-3/TRBV12-4	ASSHIDQTGELF
TRBJ2-5	TRBD1	TRBV5-1	ASSAIPGQGETQY
TRBJ2-3	NA	TRBV7-6	ASSARTGEDPQY
TRBJ2-7	NA	TRBV7-8	ASSWDPNEQY
TRBJ2-7	TRBD2	TRBV5-1	ASRTPGTSGNYGQY
TRBJ2-2	NA	TRBV29-1	GGGTGELF
TRBJ2-4	NA	TRBV28	ASSSTPGVNIQY